A selection of T cell receptor beta chains follows, all from one sample in a study of blood T cell repertoires in COVID-19. The repertoire was sequenced with immunoSEQ multiplex PCR; TCRdb's copy has only in-frame clones and lacks some. The data show 150,000 to 200,000 clones, with approximately 83% seen just once and roughly 13% held by the top ten. Sequenced material: peripheral blood. The source of these receptors is a man between 65 and 85 years old who had recovered from COVID-19. Both conserved end residues are trimmed from each CDR3. A clone size is listed for some rows: how often the clone was seen (once, few, many), or a class if it is expanded.

TRBJ2-1	NA	TRBV7-2	ASTSGYRTYNEQF
TRBJ2-1	NA	TRBV3-1/TRBV3-2	ASSQGSSGSLNEQF
TRBJ1-3	NA	TRBV19	ATQEISGNTIY
TRBJ2-2	NA	TRBV19	ASSMASGSNTGELF
TRBJ1-5	NA	TRBV7-3	ASSLTGTENQPQH
TRBJ2-7	NA	TRBV6-6	ASSPPGFASEQY
TRBJ2-7	NA	TRBV27	ASSYRAEYEQY
TRBJ2-3	NA	TRBV23-1	ASSPEGSTDTQY
TRBJ2-1	NA	TRBV25-1	ASSDVGSLNEQF
TRBJ2-2	NA	TRBV5-6	ASSLGQRGNTGELF
TRBJ2-5	once	TRBV18	ASSPPPLAGGGWETQY
TRBJ2-3	NA	TRBV7-9	ASSLARDTQY
TRBJ2-4	NA	TRBV6-2/TRBV6-3	ASSYSVKGDLLAKNIQY
TRBJ2-5	NA	TRBV7-8	ASSIRQGETQY
TRBJ1-5	few	TRBV7-2	ASSLGPGGTGGNQPQH
TRBJ1-5	NA	TRBV10-3	AIRDRGGDQPQH
TRBJ2-7	NA	TRBV6-5	ASRRETSGRNEQY
TRBJ2-1	NA	TRBV27	ASSLLPSYNEQF
TRBJ1-5	NA	TRBV9	ASSASGGLEPQH
TRBJ2-2	NA	TRBV27	ASSIDRGRRTGELF
TRBJ2-3	NA	TRBV6-6	ASSYGLAGGGDTQY
TRBJ2-1	NA	TRBV2	ASSDLAHNEQF
TRBJ2-5	NA	TRBV29-1	SSQVFQETQY
TRBJ1-4	many	TRBV28	ASRPASREKLF
TRBJ2-5	NA	TRBV5-1	ASSLGPQGIQETQY
TRBJ1-5	NA	TRBV6-2/TRBV6-3	ASSQTGYQPQH
TRBJ2-1	NA	TRBV19	ASSIGLAGGLNEQF
TRBJ2-5	NA	TRBV6-5	ASSYGTSQETQY
TRBJ1-1	few	TRBV11-2	ASSLDWGQGAF
TRBJ2-3	NA	TRBV5-1	ASRIRQGAPPHTQY
TRBJ2-1	NA	TRBV19	ASSILLAGGNEQF
TRBJ1-1	NA	TRBV2	ASRAGTAYTEAF
TRBJ1-5	NA	TRBV30	AWAGTGNQPQH
TRBJ2-3	NA	TRBV7-9	ASSWPDTQY
TRBJ2-2	NA	TRBV7-6	ASSLQGGTNTGELF
TRBJ1-1	NA	TRBV13	ASSLRTGGMNTEAF
TRBJ2-7	NA	TRBV5-5	ASSQEGGLAGYEQY
TRBJ2-6	once	TRBV7-9	ASSYKRRGDSGANVLT
TRBJ1-5	NA	TRBV18	ASSSTGPRPNQPQH
TRBJ1-4	NA	TRBV27	ASSNSYLGEKLF
TRBJ2-3	NA	TRBV21-1	ASSKVGTGVDTQY
TRBJ1-1	once	TRBV6-5	ASSLRTKTEAF
TRBJ2-5	NA	TRBV27	ASSYQRETETQY
TRBJ2-7	NA	TRBV7-2	ASSSNGRAGEQY
TRBJ2-4	NA	TRBV6-1	ASSDRKENIQY
TRBJ2-7	NA	TRBV18	ASSPAGTASYEQY
TRBJ2-3	NA	TRBV30	ASTRDRGFVTDTQY
TRBJ2-5	once	TRBV14	ASSVLGQPSGETQY